Following are 28 T cell receptor beta chains from one sample sequenced in a study of T cell responses to AZD1222 COVID-19 vaccine. The method was immunoSEQ multiplex PCR; TCRdb's version includes in-frame clones alone and lacks a portion of them. The sample holds some 83,000 clones, 86% seen once. The sequencing used peripheral blood, collected on day 0 of AZD1222 vaccination. Receptors were obtained from an adult in good health.

DNA of the CDR3: TGTGCCAGCAGTCTTGGGCTAGCTGGAGAGACCCAGTACTTC. Translation gives CASSLGLAGETQYF. The chain links TRBV27 to TRBJ2-5; maybe TRBD2 (5 bases). Per the germline V gene, CDR1 is MNHEY and CDR2 is SMNVEV (reference sequence). V gave up 5 bases and J gave up 4 bases, with 14 bases separating them. The CDR3 has 14 residues.

The CDR3 sequence is CASSQEVSGRGSPDTQYF. CDR3 nucleotide sequence: TGTGCCAGCAGCCAAGAAGTTTCGGGCAGGGGGTCCCCAGATACGCAGTATTTT. The chain combines TRBV3-1 (or the pseudogene TRBV3-2) with TRBJ2-3; TRBD1 matches 7 bases. Germline trimming cut 0 bases from V and 4 bases from J; bases unmatched to any gene: 13. CDR1 LGHDT and CDR2 YNNKEL come from the germline V gene (reference sequence). CDR3 length: 18 residues.

The V and J genes are TRBV5-6 and TRBJ2-5; TRBD1 aligns across 7 bases. The CDR3 totals 15 residues. The germline gives CDR1 SGHDT, CDR2 YYEEEE. V gave up 3 bases and J gave up 4 bases; unmatched junction bases: 9. The CDR3 region is CASSSPLTGLETQYF. CDR3 in DNA: TGTGCCAGCAGCTCCCCGCTGACAGGGTTAGAGACCCAGTACTTC.

The chain employs TRBV11-2 and TRBJ1-2; D remains ambiguous. V lost 5 bases to trimming and J lost 5 bases, with 12 bases between them. The germline V gene has CDR1 SGHAT and CDR2 FQNNGV. The CDR3 consists of 13 residues. The CDR3 nucleotides read TGTGCCAGCAGCCAAGGAATCGGGTATGGCTACACCTTC. Protein: CASSQGIGYGYTF.

The chain uses TRBV5-1 and TRBJ1-6; D is ambiguous. Germline V gene sequence: CDR1 SGHRS, CDR2 YFSETQ. The CDR3 length is 16 residues. V was cut by 0 bases and J by 7 bases, with 14 bases left in between. CDR3 DNA: TGCGCCAGCAGCTTGGACCAAAGCCGAATCAATTCACCCCTCCACTTT. Translating gives CASSLDQSRINSPLHF.

This sequence joins TRBV9 and TRBJ2-2, with TRBD2 identical over 7 bases. Germline V CDR1 and CDR2: SGDLS, YYNGEE. The CDR3 totals 18 residues. The V and J ends lost 3 bases and 1 base, in that order; junction bases with no gene match: 12. Written as DNA, the CDR3 is TGTGCCAGCAGCGATCGCGGGAGTGGGGCTGGGAACACCGGGGAGCTGTTTTTT. Translating it yields CASSDRGSGAGNTGELFF. Together with reference TRBV9 and TRBJ2-2, the CDR3 gives the full variable domain: DSGVTQTPKHLITATGQRVTLRCSPRSGDLSVYWYQQSLDQGLQFLIQYYNGEERAKGNILERFSAQQFPDLHSELNLSSLELGDSALYFCASSDRGSGAGNTGELFFGEGSRLTVL.

This chain links TRBV5-5 with TRBJ2-7; no reliable D call. V was shortened by 4 bases and J by 2 bases, with 19 bases between the two germline ends. The CDR3 covers 16 residues. In germline, CDR1 is SGHKS, CDR2 YYEKEE (reference sequence). The CDR3 coding sequence is TGTGCCAGCAGCCCCGAATTTAGCTCCTCCGCCTACGAGCAGTACTTC. Protein sequence: CASSPEFSSSAYEQYF.

The chain links TRBV19 to TRBJ2-7, with a weak D call TRBD2 (6 bases). Trimming removed 3 bases from V and 0 bases from J, with 15 bases in between. CDR3 size: 16 residues. In germline, CDR1 is LNHDA, CDR2 SQIVND (reference sequence). The CDR3 here is CASSILPSANSYEQYF. The CDR3 DNA follows: TGTGCCAGTAGTATCCTTCCTAGCGCCAACTCCTACGAGCAGTACTTC. Drawing the rest from reference TRBV19 and TRBJ2-7, the complete variable domain is DGGITQSPKYLFRKEGQNVTLSCEQNLNHDAMYWYRQDPGQGLRLIYYSQIVNDFQKGDIAEGYSVSREKKESFPLTVTSAQKNPTAFYLCASSILPSANSYEQYFGPGTRLTVT.

The CDR3 spells CASRKPGQSTDTQYF. CDR3 sequence (DNA): TGTGCCAGCAGGAAACCGGGACAAAGCACAGATACGCAGTATTTT. The chain uses TRBV28 and TRBJ2-3; a weak D match, TRBD1 (6 bases). The CDR3 runs to 15 residues. CDR1 is MDHEN, CDR2 SYDVKM, per germline. V was clipped by 6 bases and J by 0 bases, with 13 bases between them.

This rearrangement joins TRBV6-2 or TRBV6-3 to TRBJ1-5; tentative D call: TRBD1 (6 bases). The germline V and J ends were trimmed by 5 bases and 6 bases, with 11 bases remaining between them. CDR1 and CDR2 from the germline V gene are MNHEY and SVGEGT. This CDR3 spans 13 amino acids. CDR3 nucleotides: TGTGCCAGCAGTGACAGGACAGCTCAGCCCCAGCATTTT. It is translated as CASSDRTAQPQHF.

V is TRBV3-1 (or the pseudogene TRBV3-2) and J is TRBJ2-7; a weak D match, TRBD2 (6 bases). The germline CDR1 and CDR2 sequences are LGHDT and YNNKEL (reference sequence). Between the trimmed V and J ends, which lost 4 bases and 5 bases, there was a span of 12 bases. The CDR3 is 13 amino acids. The CDR3 DNA sequence: TGTGCCAGCAGCCCCTTGGGACTGGACGAGCAGTACTTC. Translated: CASSPLGLDEQYF.

The chain is built from TRBV27 and TRBJ2-1, with D perhaps assigned TRBD1 or TRBD2 (6 bases each). V gave up 5 bases and J gave up 7 bases, with 12 bases separating them. CDR1 and CDR2 (germline): MNHEY, SMNVEV (reference sequence). CDR3 length equals 13 residues. CDR3 amino acids: CASSPGGPNEQFF. In nucleotides, the CDR3 is TGTGCCAGCAGTCCTGGGGGGCCGAATGAGCAGTTCTTC.

This rearrangement joins TRBV7-2 to TRBJ2-7, with a weak D call TRBD2 (5 bases). This CDR3 comprises 11 residues. V lost 6 bases and J 7 bases, leaving 10 bases between the germline ends. Germline V gives CDR1 SGHTA, CDR2 FQGNSA. The CDR3 here is CASRTGEEQYF. CDR3 nucleotide sequence: TGTGCCAGCAGGACCGGGGAGGAGCAGTACTTC.

V usage is TRBV7-8 and J usage is TRBJ2-2; D remains ambiguous. The germline V and J ends were trimmed by 2 bases and 1 base, with 8 bases remaining between them. Per the germline V gene, CDR1 is SGHVS and CDR2 is FQNEAQ. This CDR3 comprises 15 residues. CDR3 sequence reads: CASSLRLQNTGELFF. CDR3 DNA: TGTGCCAGCAGCTTAAGACTTCAGAACACCGGGGAGCTGTTTTTT.

The rearrangement links TRBV30 to TRBJ1-4; 9 positions match TRBD1. Germline assignment: CDR1 GTSNPN and CDR2 SVGIG (reference sequence). The CDR3 extends over 15 amino acids. V dropped 5 bases and J dropped 10; count of bases not matched to a gene: 14. CDR3 amino acids: CAWGGKTGGPAKLFF. CDR3 nucleotides: TGTGCCTGGGGTGGCAAAACAGGGGGCCCAGCAAAACTGTTTTTT.

This chain links TRBV19 with TRBJ1-6, with 9 bases identical to TRBD1. This CDR3 has 14 residues. CDR1 is LNHDA, CDR2 SQIVND, per germline (reference sequence). Germline trimming cut 4 bases from V and 10 bases from J; bases unmatched to any gene: 5. The CDR3: CASSRQGGRSPLHF. CDR3 nucleotides: TGTGCCAGTAGTAGACAGGGGGGACGCTCACCCCTCCACTTT.

The chain uses TRBV10-2 and TRBJ1-2; 7 bases fit TRBD1. The CDR3 has 13 residues. J was trimmed by 5 bases and V by 9 bases; bases with no gene match: 9. Germline V gene lookup returns CDR1 WSHSY and CDR2 SAAADI. The CDR3 bases are TGCGCCAGTCAGGACAGGTCCTTTTATGGCTACACCTTC. This codes for CASQDRSFYGYTF.

This CDR3 reads CASSARKETQYF. The CDR3 nucleotides read TGCGCCAGCAGTGCGAGGAAAGAGACCCAGTACTTC. V usage is TRBV10-2 and J usage is TRBJ2-5, with D uncertain. V lost 4 bases and J lost 3, with 6 bases in between. This CDR3 is 12 amino acids long. Germline values: CDR1 WSHSY, CDR2 SAAADI.

The chain has TRBV7-8 and TRBJ1-6; tentatively, D is TRBD1 (5 bases). The length of the CDR3 is 15 residues. Germline CDR1 SGHVS, CDR2 FQNEAQ. Trimming stripped 5 bases from V and 6 bases from J, with 14 bases between. The CDR3 sequence: CASSPTGQSNSPLHF. CDR3 DNA sequence: TGTGCCAGCAGCCCCACAGGACAAAGTAATTCACCCCTCCACTTT.

The chain employs TRBV3-1 (or the pseudogene TRBV3-2) and TRBJ1-5; D is uncertain. With 1 base removed from V and 4 bases from J, the gap between germline ends came to 14 bases. Germline CDR1 is LGHDT and CDR2 is YNNKEL (reference sequence). CDR3 size: 16 residues. The CDR3 DNA is TGTGCCAGCAGCCAAGGACCCCGGGCGCAGAATCAGCCCCAGCATTTT. Its protein is CASSQGPRAQNQPQHF.

J is TRBJ2-1 and V is TRBV7-2, with 8 bases fitting TRBD2. There are 16 residues in the CDR3. Germline CDR1 SGHTA, CDR2 FQGNSA. The J segment lost 2 bases and the V segment lost 5 bases, leaving 8 bases of the junction unmatched. CDR3 coding DNA: TGTGCCAGCAGCAGAAGCGGGAGTAGGACCTACAATGAGCAGTTCTTC. It specifies CASSRSGSRTYNEQFF.

The chain employs TRBV3-1 (or the pseudogene TRBV3-2) and TRBJ2-2, with TRBD2 matching 7 bases. CDR1 LGHDT and CDR2 YNNKEL come from the germline V gene (reference sequence). The CDR3 covers 15 residues. V was pared by 1 base and J by 7 bases, with 6 bases of the junction left unmatched. The CDR3 protein is CASSQARERGGELFF. Written as DNA, the CDR3 is TGTGCCAGCAGCCAAGCGCGGGAGAGGGGCGGGGAGCTGTTTTTT.

This rearrangement joins TRBV4-2 to TRBJ2-3; 7 bases are shared with TRBD1. The germline CDR1 and CDR2 sequences are LGHNA and YNFKEQ. V trimming: 1 base; J trimming: 6 bases; junction bases outside the gene matches: 4. The CDR3 runs to 14 residues. The CDR3 coding sequence is TGTGCCAGCAGCCAAGTGACAGGGAGCGATACGCAGTATTTT. It encodes CASSQVTGSDTQYF.

The chain employs TRBV11-3 and TRBJ2-2; D not resolved. Germline values: CDR1 SGHNT, CDR2 YENEEA. V was clipped by 0 bases and J by 3 bases, with 8 bases between them. The CDR3 loop spans 15 amino acids. The CDR3 sequence: CASSLDQFHTGELFF. CDR3 sequence (DNA): TGTGCCAGCAGCTTAGATCAGTTTCACACCGGGGAGCTGTTTTTT.

As for this clone: This specimen includes other DNA sequences encoding the same CDR3. The chain joins TRBV19 to TRBJ1-6; no clear D gene. Trimming shortened V by 3 bases and J by 7 bases, and 7 bases separated the two germline ends. Germline-derived CDR1 and CDR2 are LNHDA and SQIVND (reference sequence). The CDR3 contains 13 residues. The chain's CDR3 is CASSIGPNSPLHF. The CDR3 nucleotides read TGTGCCAGTAGTATTGGACCAAATTCACCCCTCCACTTT.

V gene TRBV5-1 combines with J gene TRBJ2-1; 13 nucleotides agree with TRBD2. There are 17 residues in the CDR3. Germline V gene lookup returns CDR1 SGHRS and CDR2 YFSETQ. Trimming took 3 bases from V and 3 from J; bases not matched to a gene: 6. The CDR3 loop is CASSSGLAGAFYNEQFF. The CDR3 bases are TGCGCCAGCAGCTCAGGACTAGCGGGGGCCTTCTACAATGAGCAGTTCTTC.

V usage is TRBV5-1 and J usage is TRBJ2-7; weak D call: TRBD1 (6 bases). Trimming stripped 4 bases from V and 2 bases from J, with 13 bases between. This CDR3 comprises 14 residues. Germline V gives CDR1 SGHRS, CDR2 YFSETQ. Here the CDR3 DNA reads TGCGCCAGCAGCGCCACAGGGAAAACCTACGAGCAGTACTTC. It is translated as CASSATGKTYEQYF.

Note on this clone: The sample carries other DNA sequences with the same CDR3. The chain couples TRBV18 to TRBJ1-1; the D gene is possibly TRBD1 (6 bases). Germline V CDR1 and CDR2: KGHSH, LQKENI. The CDR3 consists of 13 residues. V lost 6 bases to trimming and J lost 1 base, with 9 bases between them. CDR3 in amino acids: CASSRDTNTEAFF. In DNA, the CDR3 is TGTGCCAGCTCGCGGGACACGAACACTGAAGCTTTCTTT.